These 5 T cell receptor beta chains originate from one sample sequenced in a study of blood T cell repertoires in COVID-19 (dated by TCRdb to 2019 to 2021). Library method: the immunoSEQ multiplex PCR assay. TCRdb carries this immuneACCESS record with in-frame sequences only. Its versions omit some clonotypes, under half of them owing to an unresolved V gene in the studies checked, with the rest unexplained. The sample profile shows about 140,000 clones; about 87% of them were found once. The ten top clones hold about 4.3% of the sample. The material sequenced was peripheral blood. The receptors were gathered from a woman aged 40-49 years with acute or convalescent COVID-19.

The chain joins TRBV5-1 to TRBJ2-5; D gene uncertain. The length of the CDR3 is 11 residues. CDR1 is SGHRS, CDR2 YFSETQ, per germline. The V gene lost 4 bases and the J gene lost 2 bases, with 3 bases spanning the gap. DNA of the CDR3: TGCGCCAGCAGCCAACAAGAGACCCAGTACTTC. It codes for CASSQQETQYF.

The rearrangement links TRBV7-9 to TRBJ2-7; 8 positions match TRBD2. Per germline, CDR1 SEHNR and CDR2 FQNEAQ (reference sequence). Losses at the gene ends were 2 bases for V and 3 bases for J; bases not matched to a gene: 9. This CDR3 has 16 amino acids. The CDR3 region is CASSLPRDGGDYEQYF. In DNA form, the CDR3 reads TGTGCCAGCAGCTTACCTCGGGACGGGGGGGACTACGAGCAGTACTTC.

This rearrangement joins TRBV9 to TRBJ2-5; 7 positions match TRBD2. The CDR3 consists of 15 residues. The germline V gene encodes CDR1 SGDLS and CDR2 YYNGEE. The ends lost 5 bases at V and 1 base at J; junction bases unmatched: 8. The CDR3 nucleotides read TGTGCCAGCAGTCCCAGCGGGGACTTCCAAGAGACCCAGTACTTC. Its protein product is CASSPSGDFQETQYF.

This chain uses TRBV5-8 with TRBJ1-6, with 8 bases identical to TRBD1. This CDR3 spans 14 amino acids. CDR1 and CDR2 from the germline V gene are SGHTS and YDEGEE. V shed 0 bases and J 10 bases; nucleotides not matched to a gene: 3. CDR3 amino acids: CASSLGQGRSPLHF. The CDR3 DNA follows: TGTGCCAGCAGCTTGGGACAGGGGAGGTCACCCCTCCACTTT.

The table lists this clone with a few counts. The rearrangement joins TRBV3-1 (or the pseudogene TRBV3-2) to TRBJ2-1; 12 positions agree with TRBD2. Germline loops: CDR1 LGHDT, CDR2 YNNKEL (reference sequence). V lost 1 base to trimming and J lost 9 bases; unmatched junction nucleotides: 7. The CDR3 is 16 amino acids. CDR3 loop: CASSQVNRLAGVEQFF. In nucleotides, the CDR3 is TGTGCCAGCAGCCAAGTAAACCGACTAGCGGGAGTTGAGCAGTTCTTC.